This TCR beta chain was sequenced during a study of monozygotic twins with inflammatory bowel disease. General study results and limits: No single strong signal or clonotype associated with IBD was supported.

Using TCRalpha and TCRbeta cDNA, the researchers carried out two nested PCRs that lasted roughly 16 and 10 cycles. TCRdb reprocessed the 5' RACE reads and reports one entry per CDR3 protein, with no DNA. The table for this sample gives about 380,000 distinct CDR3 sequences. The CDR3 totals 18 residues. Per germline, CDR1 SGHRS and CDR2 YFSETQ. As concerns this clonotype: Its antigen is not known.

The chain recombines TRBV5-1 with TRBJ2-5; there is no DNA to check the TCRdb D call of TRBD1. Sequencing was done on a sample of blood. The clonotype originates from a human donor with ulcerative colitis or Crohn's disease, or a healthy co-twin of an affected twin (not recorded which). CDR3 sequence reads: CASSLVSGLGVLQETQYF.